Listed below are T cell receptor beta chains from one sample, sequenced in a study of blood T cells in healthy people across ages. TCRdb passed the 5' RACE reads through MiXCR, listing each CDR3 protein once. In the table there are about 830,000 distinct CDR3 sequences, about 62% of which are singletons. The sample was blood. All receptors derive from a man aged 25 to 40 in good health. The CDR3 runs from the conserved cysteine through the conserved F or W. D genes are given only for firm matches. Clone sizes are given selectively: once, few, many, or a class where the clone is expanded.

d_call clone_size j_call cdr3_length v_call cdr3_aa cdr3_nt
TRBD2 - TRBJ2-5 17 TRBV20-1 CSAPRLAGAPYQETQYF TGCAGTGCTCCACGACTAGCGGGGGCACCTTACCAAGAGACCCAGTACTTC
- - TRBJ2-7 14 TRBV9 CASSPAPGDNEQYF TGTGCCAGCAGCCCAGCCCCGGGGGATAACGAGCAGTACTTC
- once TRBJ2-3 13 TRBV6-2/TRBV6-3 CASTEGGLDTQYF TGTGCCAGCACTGAGGGGGGCCTCGATACGCAGTATTTT
- - TRBJ2-1 12 TRBV6-2/TRBV6-3 CASSRLEGEQFF TGTGCCAGCAGTAGACTGGAGGGAGAGCAGTTCTTC
- few TRBJ2-7 13 TRBV29-1 CSVVASSSYEQYF TGCAGCGTTGTGGCATCTAGCTCCTACGAGCAGTACTTC
- few TRBJ1-2 13 TRBV9 CASSVAGRGGYTF TGTGCCAGCAGCGTAGCAGGCAGAGGGGGCTACACCTTC
- - TRBJ2-5 16 TRBV7-3 CASSLTGRRGAETQYF TGTGCCAGCAGCTTAACCGGTCGGCGGGGTGCCGAGACCCAGTACTTC
TRBD2 - TRBJ2-1 14 TRBV9 CASSMGGAYNEQFF TGTGCCAGCAGCATGGGGGGGGCCTACAATGAGCAGTTCTTC
- - TRBJ1-2 14 TRBV9 CASSIPGTLDGYTF TGTGCCAGCAGCATCCCCGGGACTCTTGATGGCTACACCTTC
- - TRBJ2-7 12 TRBV7-9 CASSVSGYEQYF TGTGCCAGCAGCGTCAGTGGGTACGAGCAGTACTTC
TRBD2 - TRBJ2-5 12 TRBV10-3 CAIRGGEETQYF TGTGCCATCCGGGGGGGCGAAGAGACCCAGTACTTC
- few TRBJ2-7 14 TRBV14 CASSDEDGFYEQYF TGTGCCAGCTCCGATGAGGACGGATTCTACGAGCAGTACTTC
- - TRBJ1-6 17 TRBV27 CASSFMTDDSYNSPLHF TGTGCCAGCAGTTTTATGACAGACGACTCCTATAATTCACCCCTCCACTTT
- - TRBJ2-1 12 TRBV10-3 CAISDRGGEQFF TGTGCCATCAGTGACAGGGGGGGTGAGCAGTTCTTC
TRBD2 - TRBJ2-1 18 TRBV4-3 CASSQTPFTYSGVNEQFF TGCGCCAGCAGCCAAACCCCCTTTACCTATAGCGGGGTTAATGAGCAGTTCTTC
- - TRBJ1-2 15 TRBV14 CASSQDWGVEYGYTF TGTGCCAGCAGCCAAGATTGGGGTGTGGAGTATGGCTACACCTTC
- - TRBJ2-7 15 TRBV29-1 CSVEEEQVAYNEQYF TGCAGCGTTGAAGAGGAGCAGGTTGCGTACAATGAGCAGTACTTC
- - TRBJ2-7 15 TRBV2 CASREQGGLSYEQYF TGTGCCAGCAGAGAACAGGGGGGGCTTTCCTACGAGCAGTACTTC
- - TRBJ1-5 15 TRBV2 CASGRTAVGNQPQHF TGTGCCAGCGGACGGACAGCGGTGGGCAATCAGCCCCAGCATTTT
TRBD2 - TRBJ2-5 18 TRBV13 CASSPPGLVGEYQETQYF TGTGCCAGCAGCCCCCCAGGACTAGTGGGGGAGTATCAAGAGACCCAGTACTTC
- few TRBJ2-7 13 TRBV7-9 CASSDRRGRFPYF TGTGCCAGCAGCGACCGGCGGGGGCGGTTCCCGTACTTC
TRBD1 - TRBJ2-3 15 TRBV20-1 CSANRGQGSTDTQYF TGCAGTGCTAACCGGGGACAGGGATCCACAGATACGCAGTATTTT
- - TRBJ2-7 15 TRBV15 CATSRATGGPYEQYF TGTGCCACCAGCAGGGCCACCGGGGGACCCTACGAGCAGTACTTC
TRBD1 few TRBJ2-7 14 TRBV12-3/TRBV12-4 CASSSYRGERTQYF TGTGCCAGCAGTTCCTACAGGGGAGAGCGAACGCAGTACTTC
TRBD1 - TRBJ2-6 17 TRBV6-2/TRBV6-3 CASSRTGRVSGANVLTF TGTGCCAGCAGTCGGACAGGTAGAGTCTCTGGGGCCAACGTCCTGACTTTC
- once TRBJ2-2 14 TRBV15 CATSTTWGTGELFF TGTGCCACCAGCACCACTTGGGGGACCGGGGAGCTGTTTTTT
TRBD2 - TRBJ2-1 23 TRBV7-7 CASSLDVWGSTSGGPLGRNEQFF TGTGCTAGCAGCTTGGACGTGTGGGGATCGACTAGCGGGGGACCTTTAGGTCGTAATGAGCAGTTCTTC
- many TRBJ2-5 15 TRBV7-2 CASSAQGPPQETQYF TGTGCCAGCAGCGCGCAGGGCCCACCTCAAGAGACCCAGTACTTC
- - TRBJ2-6 17 TRBV4-3 CASSPPTATGGANVLTF TGCGCCAGCAGCCCTCCTACTGCCACTGGGGGGGCCAACGTCCTGACTTTC
TRBD1 few TRBJ2-7 14 TRBV29-1 CSVAGGAGVYEQYF TGCAGCGTTGCAGGGGGCGCTGGGGTATACGAGCAGTACTTC
- - TRBJ1-2 14 TRBV27 CASSLPGQIYGYTF TGTGCCAGCAGCCTCCCGGGGCAGATCTATGGCTACACCTTC
- - TRBJ2-7 12 TRBV20-1 CSEDGLNYEQYF TGCAGTGAGGACGGACTAAACTACGAGCAGTACTTC
TRBD1 - TRBJ1-2 14 TRBV10-3 CAISYRGSNYGYTF TGTGCCATCAGTTACAGGGGTTCTAACTATGGCTACACCTTC
TRBD2 - TRBJ2-1 14 TRBV9 CASSVGGTYNEQFF TGTGCCAGCAGCGTCGGGGGGACCTACAATGAGCAGTTCTTC
TRBD2 many TRBJ2-2 13 TRBV20-1 CRAIAGAPGELFF TGCAGGGCAATAGCGGGGGCCCCGGGGGAGCTGTTTTTT
TRBD1 - TRBJ2-1 13 TRBV7-2 CASTDRAPWEQFF TGTGCCAGCACGGACAGGGCCCCGTGGGAACAGTTCTTC
- - TRBJ2-5 16 TRBV7-8 CASSLTLRGLQETQYF TGTGCCAGCAGCTTAACCCTCCGGGGACTCCAAGAGACCCAGTACTTC
- few TRBJ2-5 12 TRBV20-1 CSAHTQQETQYF TGCAGTGCGCACACACAACAAGAGACCCAGTACTTC
TRBD1 once TRBJ2-7 15 TRBV20-1 CSARSRTGDFYEQYF TGCAGTGCTAGAAGCAGGACAGGGGACTTCTACGAGCAGTACTTC
TRBD1 - TRBJ1-1 15 TRBV28 CASSVDREVEGEAFF TGTGCCAGCTCCGTGGACAGGGAGGTTGAGGGTGAAGCTTTCTTT
- - TRBJ2-1 13 TRBV9 CASGGTQYNEQFF TGTGCCAGCGGGGGAACACAATACAATGAGCAGTTCTTC
- - TRBJ1-1 15 TRBV5-1 CASSLDGGLNTEAFF TGCGCCAGCAGCTTGGATGGGGGATTGAACACTGAAGCTTTCTTT
TRBD2 once TRBJ2-3 17 TRBV28 CASSPPTSGGDTDTQYF TGTGCCAGCAGTCCCCCGACTAGCGGGGGGGACACAGATACGCAGTATTTT
- - TRBJ1-6 16 TRBV4-3 CASSQGGLGYNSPLHF TGCGCCAGCAGCCAAGGGGGACTCGGATATAATTCACCCCTCCACTTT
- - TRBJ1-1 15 TRBV4-2 CASSQPDLPNTEAFF TGTGCCAGCAGCCAACCGGACCTCCCAAACACTGAAGCTTTCTTT
- - TRBJ2-3 12 TRBV20-1 CSARMRRDTQYF TGCAGTGCTAGAATGCGTCGGGATACGCAGTATTTT
- - TRBJ2-7 16 TRBV20-1 CSARVRGKTFLYEQYF TGCAGTGCTAGGGTAAGGGGAAAAACCTTCCTCTACGAGCAGTACTTC
- - TRBJ2-3 13 TRBV7-3 CASSLDTGSVQYF TGTGCCAGCAGCTTGGACACGGGGTCTGTGCAGTATTTT
- few TRBJ2-7 11 TRBV20-1 CRLGEEYGQYF TGCAGGCTAGGAGAGGAGTACGGGCAGTACTTC
- few TRBJ1-5 15 TRBV4-3 CASSQERTSNQPQHF TGCGCCAGCAGCCAAGAAAGGACGAGCAATCAGCCCCAGCATTTT
TRBD2 - TRBJ2-1 16 TRBV9 CASSISGGPFYNEQFF TGTGCCAGCAGCATCAGCGGGGGCCCTTTTTACAATGAGCAGTTCTTC
TRBD1 - TRBJ2-2 14 TRBV29-1 CSVARQGNTGELFF TGCAGCGTTGCGAGACAGGGCAACACCGGGGAGCTGTTTTTT
- - TRBJ1-5 15 TRBV4-1 CASSQGQGRSQPQHF TGCGCCAGCAGCCAAGGTCAGGGGCGCAGCCAGCCCCAGCATTTT
- - TRBJ2-1 13 TRBV9 CASSFNYGTEQFF TGTGCCAGCAGCTTCAACTACGGGACAGAGCAGTTCTTC
TRBD1 few TRBJ1-6 17 TRBV7-6 CASSPNSVTGPNSPLHF TGTGCCAGCAGCCCAAACTCAGTGACAGGGCCGAATTCACCCCTCCACTTT